The rows below give T cell receptor beta chains drawn from one sample of a study of T cells in localized non-small cell lung cancer. Generated by immunoSEQ multiplex PCR, the TCRdb table keeps only in-frame clones and is missing some. Here the sample spans tens of thousands of clones, roughly 84% being singletons. The sample in question was PBMCs, obtained before any cancer treatment. Receptor source: a man between 40 and 75 years old with stage II lung adenocarcinoma. The conserved cysteine and the conserved F or W are not part of the CDR3 here. The order of the fields is CDR3 protein, D gene, V gene, J gene. D genes are given only for firm matches.

ASSKALGTSTDTQY	NA	TRBV21-1	TRBJ2-3
ASSERVAGGNRNEQF	TRBD2	TRBV2	TRBJ2-1
ASIVGSLMNTEAF	NA	TRBV6-1	TRBJ1-1
ASSLTNYEQY	NA	TRBV11-2	NA
ASRSRTDSSYEQY	NA	TRBV5-1	TRBJ2-7
ASSFGVVESETQY	NA	TRBV5-4	TRBJ2-5
ASSSAFEQY	NA	TRBV11-2	TRBJ2-7
ASSLDGGRTDTQY	NA	TRBV7-2	TRBJ2-3
ASSFKSGTGIGGYGYT	TRBD1	TRBV7-8	TRBJ1-2
ASSLQGSKYGYT	NA	TRBV6-6	TRBJ1-2
ASTFRGSGRSNTEAF	NA	TRBV7-9	TRBJ1-1
ASSLEGGSSTDTQY	NA	TRBV7-2	TRBJ2-3
ASSQAPPGGSGNTIY	NA	TRBV4-1	TRBJ1-3
ASGLSNRGNTIY	NA	TRBV12-5	TRBJ1-3
ASSPGQGASTEAF	TRBD1	TRBV11-3	TRBJ1-1
ASSGEDTGELF	NA	TRBV11-3	TRBJ2-2
ASSPGTVSYEQY	TRBD1	TRBV18	TRBJ2-7
ASSRRGNEQF	NA	TRBV7-2	TRBJ2-1
ASSPNSNQPQH	NA	TRBV2	TRBJ1-5
ASSQGSPGNTIY	NA	TRBV11-3	TRBJ1-3
AWSRTDSYEQY	NA	TRBV30	TRBJ2-7
ASSLEANQPQH	NA	TRBV7-9	TRBJ1-5
ASSQRGDLSPPGELF	NA	TRBV4-1	TRBJ2-2
ASSQGLAEDNEQF	TRBD2	TRBV7-9	TRBJ2-1
ASSSVNRPDEAF	NA	TRBV7-9	TRBJ1-1
ASSQARGAWAGELF	NA	TRBV14	TRBJ2-2